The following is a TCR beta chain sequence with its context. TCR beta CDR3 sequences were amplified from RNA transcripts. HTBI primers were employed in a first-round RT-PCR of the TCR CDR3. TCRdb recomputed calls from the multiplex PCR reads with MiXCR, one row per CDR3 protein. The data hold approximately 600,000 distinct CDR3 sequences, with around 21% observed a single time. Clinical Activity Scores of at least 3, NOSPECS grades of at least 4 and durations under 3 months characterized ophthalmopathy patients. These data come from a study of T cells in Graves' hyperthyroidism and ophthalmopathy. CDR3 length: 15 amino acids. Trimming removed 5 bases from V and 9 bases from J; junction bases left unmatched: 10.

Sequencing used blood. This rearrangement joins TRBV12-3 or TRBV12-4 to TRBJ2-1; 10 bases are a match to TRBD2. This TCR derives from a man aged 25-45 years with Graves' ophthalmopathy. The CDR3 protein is CASSISSGRSREQFF. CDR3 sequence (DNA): TGTGCCAGCAGTATCAGTAGCGGGAGGAGTCGTGAGCAGTTCTTC.